Listed below are T cell receptor beta chains from one sample, sequenced in a study of neurological immune-mediated disorders. A single record per CDR3 protein comes from TCRdb applying MiXCR to the 5' RACE reads. The sample consists of under 90,000 distinct CDR3 sequences, around 3.4% of them appearing once. The specimen was PBMCs. These receptors all stem from a woman aged 45 to 65 with multiple sclerosis. The CDR3 runs from the conserved cysteine through the conserved F or W.

V gene: TRBV27
J gene: TRBJ1-2
CDR3 protein: CASSLNSWGNYGYTF

V gene: TRBV25-1
J gene: TRBJ2-3
CDR3 protein: CASSETGVGTDTQYF

V gene: TRBV7-8
J gene: TRBJ2-6
CDR3 protein: CASSVQPLLPGANVLTF

V gene: TRBV4-1
J gene: TRBJ2-1
CDR3 protein: CASSRIGTQQFF

V gene: TRBV7-2
J gene: TRBJ1-2
CDR3 protein: CASSPGTGGLGYTF

V gene: TRBV4-2
J gene: TRBJ1-2
CDR3 protein: CASSFEGTGTANYGYTF

V gene: TRBV15
J gene: TRBJ1-1
CDR3 protein: CATSSTGEVTEAFF

V gene: TRBV5-1
J gene: TRBJ1-4
CDR3 protein: CASSLEGSPTTNEKLFF

V gene: TRBV6-5
J gene: TRBJ1-5
CDR3 protein: CASSSRLARNQPQHF

V gene: TRBV7-3
J gene: TRBJ2-1
CDR3 protein: CASSLIRDRGGYNEQFF

V gene: TRBV20-1
J gene: TRBJ1-3
CDR3 protein: CSARALEGTGNTIYF

V gene: TRBV3-1
J gene: TRBJ2-7
CDR3 protein: CASSRGQEYEQYF

V gene: TRBV7-2
J gene: TRBJ2-1
CDR3 protein: CASSQVGAREQFF

V gene: TRBV15
J gene: TRBJ2-1
CDR3 protein: CATSRVGGYNEQFF

V gene: TRBV29-1
J gene: TRBJ2-5
CDR3 protein: CSVVAVQETQYF

V gene: TRBV20-1
J gene: TRBJ2-7
CDR3 protein: CSGRLGGPSGEQYF

V gene: TRBV5-4
J gene: TRBJ2-1
CDR3 protein: CASSSPSGGSYNEQFF

V gene: TRBV10-3
J gene: TRBJ2-7
CDR3 protein: CAIRIGLAGTYEQYF

V gene: TRBV7-2
J gene: TRBJ1-2
CDR3 protein: CASSLGRTENYGYTF

V gene: TRBV5-1
J gene: TRBJ2-7
CDR3 protein: CASSLDLSEGQTIGYEQYF

V gene: TRBV19
J gene: TRBJ1-2
CDR3 protein: CASSMSLGHYGYTF

V gene: TRBV7-9
J gene: TRBJ2-5
CDR3 protein: CASSLGRGDRPKKTQYF

V gene: TRBV19
J gene: TRBJ1-5
CDR3 protein: CASSIVGQINQPQHF

V gene: TRBV7-2
J gene: TRBJ2-3
CDR3 protein: CASSLVSFDTQYF

V gene: TRBV12-3/TRBV12-4
J gene: TRBJ2-7
CDR3 protein: CASSRLGAGGHEQYF